Listed here are 13 T cell receptor beta chains from one sample, sequenced in a study of cytomegalovirus exposure and HLA in healthy donors. Researchers ran the PCR with 60 Vbeta and 13 Jbeta primers. Data came from immunoSEQ multiplex PCR; TCRdb stores just in-frame clones and leaves some out. This table holds approximately 200,000 clones. Material for sequencing was PBMCs. Receptors were obtained from a boy between 10 and 17 years old in good health and CMV-seronegative.

The gene calls are TRBV30 and TRBJ2-7, with TRBD1 as a possible D gene (6 bases). V dropped 2 bases and J dropped 4 bases, with 12 bases sitting between them. Per germline, CDR1 GTSNPN and CDR2 SVGIG (reference sequence). The CDR3 is 13 amino acids. The CDR3: CAWSLGQPYEQYF. The CDR3 bases are TGTGCCTGGAGTCTTGGACAGCCATACGAGCAGTACTTC.

The rearrangement links TRBV19 to TRBJ2-7, with a tentative D call TRBD2 (6 bases). V was clipped by 4 bases and J by 0 bases, with 13 bases between them. Germline CDR1 is LNHDA and CDR2 is SQIVND (reference sequence). This CDR3 region has 15 residues. Here the CDR3 DNA reads TGTGCCAGTAGTAGGGGGGACTTCAGCTCCTACGAGCAGTACTTC. Amino acid sequence: CASSRGDFSSYEQYF.

The chain links TRBV6-5 to TRBJ2-7; TRBD1 matches 11 bases. Trimming removed 6 bases from V and 3 bases from J; junction bases left unmatched: 7. The CDR3 has 15 amino acids. Germline V gene lookup returns CDR1 MNHEY and CDR2 SVGAGI. CDR3 DNA sequence: TGTGCCAGCAGGCGCCCCGGGACAGGGGGCTACGAGCAGTACTTC. The encoded protein is CASRRPGTGGYEQYF.

The CDR3 region is CASSPRTGTEHSPLHF. Written as DNA, the CDR3 is TGTGCCAGTAGTCCTAGGACAGGGACGGAACATTCACCCCTCCACTTT. The J gene is TRBJ1-6, the V gene TRBV19; 8 positions match TRBD1. Per the germline V gene, CDR1 is LNHDA and CDR2 is SQIVND (reference sequence). V was clipped by 5 bases and J by 8 bases; unmatched bases: 11. This CDR3 has 16 amino acids.

The V and J genes are TRBV7-2 and TRBJ1-1; 8 positions agree with TRBD1. The length of the CDR3 is 16 residues. Losses at the gene ends were 1 base for V and 7 bases for J; bases not matched to a gene: 11. Germline CDR1 reads SGHTA; CDR2 reads FQGNSA. The CDR3 DNA reads as TGTGCCAGCAGCTTAGGATTCGGCAGGGGGCAGAGTGAAGCTTTCTTT. Protein sequence: CASSLGFGRGQSEAFF.

V gene TRBV18 combines with J gene TRBJ1-5, with unresolved D. The germline V and J ends were trimmed by 3 bases and 0 bases, with 12 bases remaining between them. This CDR3 region has 16 residues. Looked up from germline, CDR1 is KGHSH and CDR2 is LQKENI. The CDR3 nucleotides are TGTGCCAGCTCACCCGGGGATCCTGATAGCAATCAGCCCCAGCATTTT. Protein: CASSPGDPDSNQPQHF.

This rearrangement joins TRBV6-6 to TRBJ1-2; maybe TRBD1 (6 bases). Deletions cut 6 bases from V and 4 bases from J, with 15 bases between. There are 14 residues in the CDR3. Germline CDR1 MNHNY, CDR2 SVGAGI (reference sequence). In DNA form, the CDR3 reads TGTGCCAGCAGAACCTCACAGGGCGGCTATGGCTACACCTTC. The encoded protein is CASRTSQGGYGYTF.

This chain links TRBV9 with TRBJ1-1; 7 nucleotides match TRBD1. The V gene's germline CDR1 is SGDLS and CDR2 YYNGEE. The J segment lost 4 bases and the V segment lost 4 bases, leaving 1 base of the junction unmatched. The CDR3 length is 12 residues. CDR3 coding DNA: TGTGCCAGCAGCACAGGGGTCACTGAAGCTTTCTTT. It specifies CASSTGVTEAFF.

This sequence joins TRBV5-1 and TRBJ1-2; the D gene is possibly TRBD1 (5 bases). In germline, CDR1 is SGHRS, CDR2 YFSETQ. The V end lost 5 bases, the J end lost 2 bases, and 19 bases lay between the germline ends. The CDR3 runs to 16 residues. This CDR3 reads CASSLVLGGHNYGYTF. In nucleotides, the CDR3 is TGCGCCAGCAGTTTAGTTTTGGGGGGTCACAACTATGGCTACACCTTC.

The chain joins TRBV6-5 to TRBJ2-1; 10 bases are a match to TRBD2. There are 13 residues in the CDR3. CDR1 MNHEY and CDR2 SVGAGI come from the germline V gene. V lost 5 bases, J lost 7 bases, and 2 bases stayed unmatched. The CDR3 protein is CASSRAGGNEQFF. DNA for the CDR3: TGTGCCAGCAGTCGAGCGGGGGGGAATGAGCAGTTCTTC.

V and J are TRBV7-6 and TRBJ1-4, with 9 bases aligning to TRBD1. V shed 4 bases and J 4 bases; nucleotides not matched to a gene: 10. The CDR3 consists of 17 residues. Looked up from germline, CDR1 is SGHVS and CDR2 is FNYEAQ. CDR3 coding DNA: TGTGCCAGCAGCTCCGGACAGGGGAGGAGAAGTAATGAAAAACTGTTTTTT. Protein product: CASSSGQGRRSNEKLFF.

This chain links TRBV5-5 with TRBJ1-6, with 7 nucleotides matching TRBD1. The CDR3 is 15 amino acids. V lost 0 bases and J lost 10; bases outside the gene matches: 7. The V gene's germline CDR1 is SGHKS and CDR2 YYEKEE (reference sequence). The CDR3: CASSLDPGGLSPLHF. In DNA, the CDR3 is TGTGCCAGCAGCTTGGATCCAGGGGGATTGTCACCCCTCCACTTT. The full variable domain, with the rest looked up from reference TRBV5-5 and TRBJ1-6, is DAGVTQSPTHLIKTRGQQVTLRCSPISGHKSVSWYQQVLGQGPQFIFQYYEKEERGRGNFPDRFSARQFPNYSSELNVNALLLGDSALYLCASSLDPGGLSPLHFGNGTRLTVT.

V usage is TRBV30 and J usage is TRBJ2-6; the D gene is possibly TRBD1 (6 bases). Germline CDR1 reads GTSNPN; CDR2 reads SVGIG (reference sequence). This CDR3 has 15 residues. V lost 1 base and J 9 bases, leaving 16 bases between the germline ends. In DNA, the CDR3 is TGTGCCTGGAGTGGTCCGACCGGGACACTCAACGTCCTGACTTTC. It yields the protein CAWSGPTGTLNVLTF.